The 3 T cell receptor beta chains in this list originate from one sample, sequenced in a study of patients and donors after allogeneic stem cell transplantation. Each CDR3 protein is one row after TCRdb ran MiXCR on the RT-PCR reads. The table lists some 880,000 distinct CDR3 sequences, more than 15% of them singletons. The sequenced sample was blood, either unsorted or a sorted T cell fraction (not recorded which). These receptors came from a human donor who was either an allogeneic HSCT recipient or a stem cell or donor lymphocyte infusion donor (not recorded which). It is not recorded whose cells these are; they may come from a transplant donor.

This clonotype was picked up a small number of times. The V call is TRBV27, the J call TRBJ2-7, with 10 bases aligning to TRBD2. The CDR3 length is 15 residues. V lost 4 bases to trimming and J lost 8 bases; unmatched junction nucleotides: 11. CDR1 and CDR2 from the germline V gene are MNHEY and SMNVEV (reference sequence). In DNA, the CDR3 is TGTGCCAGCAGTTGGAGACTAGCGGGTCCCTCCCAGCAGTACTTC. Translation: CASSWRLAGPSQQYF.

The chain has TRBV13 and TRBJ2-3; 8 nucleotides match TRBD2. Germline-derived CDR1 and CDR2 are PRHDT and FYEKMQ (reference sequence). Germline trimming cut 5 bases from V and 3 bases from J; bases unmatched to any gene: 10. CDR3 length: 16 amino acids. The CDR3 sequence: CASSPKSGSFTDTQYF. In nucleotides, the CDR3 is TGTGCCAGCAGCCCGAAGAGCGGGAGTTTTACAGATACGCAGTATTTT. Based on the CDR3 plus reference TRBV13 and TRBJ2-3, the full variable domain is AAGVIQSPRHLIKEKRETATLKCYPIPRHDTVYWYQQGPGQDPQFLISFYEKMQSDKGSIPDRFSAQQFSDYHSELNMSSLELGDSALYFCASSPKSGSFTDTQYFGPGTRLTVL.

This clonotype has just a few counts. The chain is built from TRBV4-3 and TRBJ2-2; D gene uncertain. Trimming left V 3 bases short and J 6 bases short, with 17 bases between. Germline V lookup: CDR1 LGHNA, CDR2 YSLEER. The CDR3 loop spans 16 amino acids. The CDR3 reads CASSQRSARKAGELFF. The CDR3, as DNA: TGCGCCAGCAGCCAGAGAAGCGCGCGTAAGGCCGGGGAGCTGTTTTTT.